These 10 T cell receptor beta chains came from one sample sequenced in a study of T cells in Graves' hyperthyroidism and ophthalmopathy. TCR beta CDR3 regions were amplified from RNA transcripts. First-round RT-PCR targeting the TCR CDR3 was performed with the HTBI primer set. TCRdb re-called the multiplex PCR reads with MiXCR, one entry per CDR3 protein. The sample shows 600,000 to 900,000 distinct CDR3 sequences, over 15% of them seen only once. The sample was blood. These receptors came from a man between 18 and 35 years old with Graves' hyperthyroidism.

There are a few counts of this clonotype. The chain links TRBV7-3 to TRBJ2-3; 7 positions match TRBD2. Germline V gene sequence: CDR1 SGHTA, CDR2 FQGTGA. This CDR3 is built from 17 residues. Losses at the gene ends were 0 bases for V and 0 bases for J; bases not matched to a gene: 6. CDR3 in DNA: TGTGCCAGCAGCTTAACGGGACTACGGGGAAGCACAGATACGCAGTATTTT. Protein product: CASSLTGLRGSTDTQYF. Variable domain in full (rest from reference TRBV7-3 and TRBJ2-3): GAGVSQTPSNKVTEKGKYVELRCDPISGHTALYWYRQSLGQGPEFLIYFQGTGAADDSGLPNDRFFAVRPEGSVSTLKIQRTERGDSAVYLCASSLTGLRGSTDTQYFGPGTRLTVL.

Turning to this clonotype: A much bigger clone sits one base away, suggesting this may be a read error. The chain combines TRBV28 with TRBJ1-4, with unresolved D. From germline, CDR1 is MDHEN and CDR2 SYDVKM. The V and J ends lost 2 bases and 8 bases respectively, with 12 bases between them. This CDR3 has 14 residues. DNA of the CDR3: TGTGCCAGCAGTTTACTCGATAGTGGGGAAAAACTGTTTTTT. This encodes CASSLLDSGEKLFF.

The chain links TRBV5-4 to TRBJ2-5; 8 bases fit TRBD2. Germline V gene data show CDR1 as SGHNT and CDR2 as YYREEE (reference sequence). The CDR3 runs to 15 residues. Trimming at V came to 4 bases and at J to 4 bases, leaving 9 bases not matched to a gene. The CDR3 DNA is TGTGCCAGCAGCGGAGAGTCCCTAGCGGGAGAGACCCAGTACTTC. Amino acid sequence: CASSGESLAGETQYF. Based on the CDR3 plus reference TRBV5-4 and TRBJ2-5, the full variable domain is ETGVTQSPTHLIKTRGQQVTLRCSSQSGHNTVSWYQQALGQGPQFIFQYYREEENGRGNFPPRFSGLQFPNYSSELNVNALELDDSALYLCASSGESLAGETQYFGPGTRLLVL.

At least ten counts were recorded for this clonotype. The V gene is TRBV7-9, the J gene TRBJ2-5; D ambiguous. The germline V and J ends were trimmed by 2 bases and 5 bases, with 12 bases remaining between them. The CDR3 runs to 14 residues. The germline V gene encodes CDR1 SEHNR and CDR2 FQNEAQ (reference sequence). The CDR3 DNA sequence: TGTGCCAGCAGCTTACTATCGCGGCAGGAGACCCAGTACTTC. Its translation is CASSLLSRQETQYF.

The chain combines TRBV11-2 with TRBJ2-7; D remains ambiguous. Germline-derived CDR1 and CDR2 are SGHAT and FQNNGV. This CDR3 contains 15 residues. With 5 bases removed from V and 0 bases from J, the gap between germline ends came to 14 bases. For the CDR3, the DNA is TGTGCCAGCAGCCCTTCCTACGGTTCCTCCTACGAGCAGTACTTC. The encoded protein is CASSPSYGSSYEQYF.

The table lists this clonotype with many counts. The V call is TRBV11-2, the J call TRBJ2-5; 9 nucleotides line up with TRBD1. The CDR3 is made up of 14 amino acids. From germline, CDR1 is SGHAT and CDR2 FQNNGV. V gave up 4 bases and J gave up 5 bases; unmatched junction bases: 5. The CDR3 DNA reads TGTGCCAGCAGCTCGACAGGGGGTTATGAGACCCAGTACTTC. It translates to CASSSTGGYETQYF.

Only a few counts were recorded for this clonotype. The chain is built from TRBV3-1 and TRBJ2-3; a possible D gene is TRBD1 (5 bases). Germline values: CDR1 LGHDT, CDR2 YNNKEL (reference sequence). The CDR3 consists of 18 residues. Trimming left V 0 bases short and J 1 base short, with 17 bases between. The CDR3 reads CASSQDSGDPTGTDTQYF. The CDR3 coding sequence is TGTGCCAGCAGCCAAGATTCTGGGGATCCGACAGGCACAGATACGCAGTATTTT.

The chain is built from TRBV9 and TRBJ2-2, with TRBD2 identical over 7 bases. V was clipped by 4 bases and J by 3 bases; unmatched bases: 3. The germline V gene encodes CDR1 SGDLS and CDR2 YYNGEE. CDR3 size: 14 residues. The CDR3 nucleotides are TGTGCCAGCAGCACTGCGGGAGACACCGGGGAGCTGTTTTTT. As protein: CASSTAGDTGELFF.

This clonotype appeared many times. CDR3 sequence reads: CASGPRNGAKEPQHF. CDR3 in DNA: TGTGCCAGCGGACCGAGAAACGGGGCGAAGGAGCCCCAGCATTTT. The rearrangement links TRBV28 to TRBJ1-5; tentatively, D is TRBD1 (5 bases). Germline assignment: CDR1 MDHEN and CDR2 SYDVKM. The CDR3 is made up of 15 amino acids. Trimming left V 8 bases short and J 8 bases short, with 22 bases between.

This chain links TRBV28 with TRBJ1-2, with D possibly matching TRBD1 (6 bases). Trimming removed 3 bases at V and 2 bases at J, with 16 bases between. Germline CDR1 is MDHEN and CDR2 is SYDVKM. This CDR3 region has 16 residues. CDR3 in DNA: TGTGCCAGCAGTTTTTTTGCGGCGGACAGAAACTATGGCTACACCTTC. Residues: CASSFFAADRNYGYTF.